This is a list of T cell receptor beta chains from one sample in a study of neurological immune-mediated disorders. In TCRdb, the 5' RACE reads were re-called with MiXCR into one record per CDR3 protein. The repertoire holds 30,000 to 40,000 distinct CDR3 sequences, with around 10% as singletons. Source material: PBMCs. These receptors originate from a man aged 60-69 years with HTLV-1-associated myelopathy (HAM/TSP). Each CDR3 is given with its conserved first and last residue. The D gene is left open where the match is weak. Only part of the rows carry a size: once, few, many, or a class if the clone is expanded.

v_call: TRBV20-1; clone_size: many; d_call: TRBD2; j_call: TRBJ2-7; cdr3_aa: CSALGWYGRGREQYF; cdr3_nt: TGCAGTGCCTTGGGGTGGTACGGGAGGGGTCGGGAGCAGTACTTC
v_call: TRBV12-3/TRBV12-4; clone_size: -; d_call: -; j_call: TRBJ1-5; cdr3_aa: CASSLQGLSNQPQHF; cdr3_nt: TGTGCCAGCAGTTTACAGGGACTGAGCAATCAGCCCCAGCATTTT
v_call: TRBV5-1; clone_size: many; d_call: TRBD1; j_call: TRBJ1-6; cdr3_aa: CASSPQGEVSPLHF; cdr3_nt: TGCGCCAGCAGCCCACAGGGGGAAGTTTCACCCCTCCACTTT
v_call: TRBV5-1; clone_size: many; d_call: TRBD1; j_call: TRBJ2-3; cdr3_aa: CASSLAAQGADTQYF; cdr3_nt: TGCGCCAGCAGCTTGGCCGCGCAGGGGGCGGATACGCAGTATTTT
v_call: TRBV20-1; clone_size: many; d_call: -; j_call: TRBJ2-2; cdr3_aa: CSARELVSGELFF; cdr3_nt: TGCAGTGCTAGAGAACTAGTATCCGGGGAGCTGTTTTTT
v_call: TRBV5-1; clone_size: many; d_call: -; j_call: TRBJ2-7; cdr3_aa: CASSLSAGEQYF; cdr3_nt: TGCGCCAGCAGCTTGTCGGCTGGCGAGCAGTACTTC
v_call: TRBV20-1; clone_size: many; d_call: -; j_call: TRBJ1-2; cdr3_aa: CSAPQGYSGYTF; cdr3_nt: TGCAGTGCTCCCCAAGGGTATTCGGGCTACACCTTC
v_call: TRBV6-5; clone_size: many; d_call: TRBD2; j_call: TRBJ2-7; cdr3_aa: CASSLLAATYEQYF; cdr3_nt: TGTGCCAGCAGCCTACTAGCGGCTACCTACGAGCAGTACTTC
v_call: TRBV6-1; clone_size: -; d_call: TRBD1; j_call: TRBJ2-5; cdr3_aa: CASKTGQGHNQETQYF; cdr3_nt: TGTGCCAGCAAAACGGGACAGGGGCACAATCAAGAGACCCAGTACTTC
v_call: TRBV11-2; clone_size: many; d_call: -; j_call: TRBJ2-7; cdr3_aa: CASSLDTEQYF; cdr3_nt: TGTGCCAGCAGCTTAGATACCGAGCAGTACTTC
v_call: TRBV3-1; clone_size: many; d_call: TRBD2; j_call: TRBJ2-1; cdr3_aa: CASSQEGGRPGVF; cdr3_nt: TGTGCCAGCAGCCAAGAGGGCGGGAGGCCCGGGGTCTTC
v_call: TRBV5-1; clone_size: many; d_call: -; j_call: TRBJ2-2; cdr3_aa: CASSVGQSTGELFF; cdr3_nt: TGCGCCAGCAGCGTGGGACAAAGCACCGGGGAGCTGTTTTTT
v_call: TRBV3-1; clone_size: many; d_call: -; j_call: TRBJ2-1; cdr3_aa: CASSQGSTADEQFF; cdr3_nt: TGTGCCAGCAGCCAAGGATCCACAGCTGATGAGCAGTTCTTC
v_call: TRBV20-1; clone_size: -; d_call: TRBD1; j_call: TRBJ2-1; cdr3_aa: CSALPGTAAYNEQFF; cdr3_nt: TGCAGTGCTCTACCCGGGACAGCAGCCTACAATGAGCAGTTCTTC
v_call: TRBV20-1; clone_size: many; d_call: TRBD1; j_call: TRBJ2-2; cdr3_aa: CSARRDRPNTGELFF; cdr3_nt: TGCAGTGCTAGGAGGGACAGACCCAACACCGGGGAGCTGTTTTTT
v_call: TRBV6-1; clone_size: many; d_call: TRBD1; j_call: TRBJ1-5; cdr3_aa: CASSEGRGNGQPQHF; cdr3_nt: TGTGCCAGCAGTGAGGGCAGGGGGAATGGGCAGCCCCAGCATTTT
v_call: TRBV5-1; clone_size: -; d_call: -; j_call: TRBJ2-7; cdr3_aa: CASSPQYLGRTNKQYF; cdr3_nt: TGCGCCAGCAGCCCCCAGTATCTTGGCAGGACCAACAAGCAGTACTTC
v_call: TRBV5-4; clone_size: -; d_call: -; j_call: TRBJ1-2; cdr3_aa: CASSLGGRQWHGYTF; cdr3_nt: TGTGCCAGTAGCTTGGGGGGGAGACAGTGGCATGGCTACACCTTC
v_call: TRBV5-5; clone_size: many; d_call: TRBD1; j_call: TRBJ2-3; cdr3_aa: CASRATGVSTDTQYF; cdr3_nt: TGTGCCAGCAGAGCCACAGGGGTTAGCACAGATACGCAGTATTTT
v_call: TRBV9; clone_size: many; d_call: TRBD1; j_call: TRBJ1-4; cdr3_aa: CASSPLQGYEKLFF; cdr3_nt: TGTGCCAGCAGCCCCCTACAGGGGTACGAAAAACTGTTTTTT
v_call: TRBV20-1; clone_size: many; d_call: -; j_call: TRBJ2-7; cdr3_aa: CSARDWSIHEQYF; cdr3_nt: TGCAGTGCTAGAGATTGGAGTATCCACGAGCAGTACTTC
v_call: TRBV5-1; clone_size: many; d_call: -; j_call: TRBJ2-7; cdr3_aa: CASSLQAPMWDEQYF; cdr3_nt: TGCGCCAGTTCCCTACAGGCCCCTATGTGGGACGAGCAGTACTTC
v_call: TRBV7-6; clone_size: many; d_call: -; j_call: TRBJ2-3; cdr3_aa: CASTRTRGSTDTQYF; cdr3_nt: TGTGCCAGCACCCGGACTCGGGGTAGCACAGATACGCAGTATTTT
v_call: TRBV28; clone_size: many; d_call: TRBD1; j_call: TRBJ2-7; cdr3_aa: CASKAGQAYYEQYF; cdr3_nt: TGTGCCAGCAAGGCGGGACAGGCCTACTACGAGCAGTACTTC
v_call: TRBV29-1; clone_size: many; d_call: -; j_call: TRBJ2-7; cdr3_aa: CSVGDSLSYEQYF; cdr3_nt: TGCAGCGTTGGCGACTCGCTCTCCTACGAGCAGTACTTC
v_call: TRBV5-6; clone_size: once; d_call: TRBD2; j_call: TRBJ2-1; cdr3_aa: CASSRGLAASEQFF; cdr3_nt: TGTGCCAGCAGCAGGGGACTAGCGGCTAGTGAGCAGTTCTTC
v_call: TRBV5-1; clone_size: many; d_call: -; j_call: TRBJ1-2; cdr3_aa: CASGPVGADTF; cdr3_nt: TGCGCCAGCGGCCCAGTGGGGGCCGACACCTTC
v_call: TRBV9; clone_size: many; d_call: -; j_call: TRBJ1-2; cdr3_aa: CASSVEFSDYGYTF; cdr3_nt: TGTGCCAGCAGCGTAGAGTTCAGTGACTATGGCTACACCTTC
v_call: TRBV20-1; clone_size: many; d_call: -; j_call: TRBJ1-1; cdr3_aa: CSAGGVGLLGSEAFF; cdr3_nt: TGCAGTGCGGGGGGGGTGGGACTTTTGGGAAGTGAAGCTTTCTTT
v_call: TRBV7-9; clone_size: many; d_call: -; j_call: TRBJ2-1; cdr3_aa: CASSPYSGGGLYEQFF; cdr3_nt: TGTGCCAGCAGCCCGTATTCCGGGGGCGGATTGTATGAGCAGTTCTTC
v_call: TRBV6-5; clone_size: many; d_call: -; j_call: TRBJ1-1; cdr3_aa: CASSYSGISEAFF; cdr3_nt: TGTGCCAGCAGTTACTCAGGTATCTCTGAAGCTTTCTTT
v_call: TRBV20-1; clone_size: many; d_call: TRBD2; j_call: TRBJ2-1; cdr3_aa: CSAPQFPGGPNEQFF; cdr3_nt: TGCAGTGCGCCACAATTTCCGGGGGGGCCAAATGAGCAGTTCTTC
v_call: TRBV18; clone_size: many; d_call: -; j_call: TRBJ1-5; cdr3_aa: CASSKESNQPQHF; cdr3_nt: TGTGCCAGCTCGAAGGAGAGCAATCAGCCCCAGCATTTT
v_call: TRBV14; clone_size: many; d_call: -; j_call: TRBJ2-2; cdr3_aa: CASSQGQIFLTGELFF; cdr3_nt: TGTGCCAGCAGCCAGGGCCAAATTTTTCTCACCGGGGAGCTGTTTTTT
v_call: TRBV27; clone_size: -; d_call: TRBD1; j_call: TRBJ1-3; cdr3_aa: CASSPLGQRLSGNTIYF; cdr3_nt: TGTGCCAGCAGTCCCTTGGGACAGCGTCTCTCTGGAAACACCATATATTTT
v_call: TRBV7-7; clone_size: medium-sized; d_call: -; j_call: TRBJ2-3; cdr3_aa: CASSLGARTDTQYF; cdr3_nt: TGTGCTAGCAGCTTAGGGGCGAGAACAGATACGCAGTATTTT
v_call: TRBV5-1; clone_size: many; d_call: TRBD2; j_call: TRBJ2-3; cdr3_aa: CASSLAASGGTDTQYF; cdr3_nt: TGCGCCAGCAGCTTGGCGGCTAGCGGGGGCACAGATACGCAGTATTTT
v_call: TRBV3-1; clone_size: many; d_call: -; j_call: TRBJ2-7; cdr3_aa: CASSPRRGYEQYF; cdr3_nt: TGTGCCAGCAGTCCGAGGCGGGGCTACGAGCAGTACTTC
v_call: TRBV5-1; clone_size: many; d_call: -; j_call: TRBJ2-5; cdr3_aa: CASSLAGSVDETQYF; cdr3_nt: TGCGCCAGCAGCTTGGCCGGGTCGGTAGATGAGACCCAGTACTTC
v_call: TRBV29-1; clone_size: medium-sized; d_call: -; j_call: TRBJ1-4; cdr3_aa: CSAKRQNGGEKLFF; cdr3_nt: TGCAGCGCCAAACGACAGAACGGAGGTGAAAAACTGTTTTTT
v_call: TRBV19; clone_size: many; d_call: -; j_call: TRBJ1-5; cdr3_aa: CATALTGSNQPQHF; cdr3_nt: TGTGCCACTGCCTTAACCGGGAGCAATCAGCCCCAGCATTTT
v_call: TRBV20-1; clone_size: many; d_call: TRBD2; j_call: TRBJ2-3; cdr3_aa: CSASELVAGFADTQYF; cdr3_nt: TGCAGTGCTAGCGAGCTGGTAGCGGGATTCGCAGATACGCAGTATTTT
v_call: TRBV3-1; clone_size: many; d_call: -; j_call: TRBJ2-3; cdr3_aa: CASSQGGGGLITDTQYF; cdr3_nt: TGTGCCAGCAGCCAAGGAGGAGGGGGGTTAATCACAGATACGCAGTATTTT
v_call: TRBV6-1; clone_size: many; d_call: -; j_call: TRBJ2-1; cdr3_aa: CASSEDGVSSIPNEQFF; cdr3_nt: TGTGCCAGCAGTGAAGACGGGGTTAGCAGCATCCCGAATGAGCAGTTCTTC